A single sample gave rise to the 2 T cell receptor beta chains below, sequenced in a study of blood T cell repertoires in COVID-19. TCRdb's table, derived via immunoSEQ multiplex PCR, lists solely in-frame clones and lacks some. The sample has more than 300,000 clones; 86% are singletons. The sequencing input was peripheral blood. The receptors were sampled from a woman aged 50 to 60 with acute or convalescent COVID-19.

This chain connects TRBV19 to TRBJ1-2, with TRBD1 identical over 8 bases. Germline V CDR1 and CDR2: LNHDA, SQIVND (reference sequence). J lost 1 base, V lost 3 bases, and 7 bases had no gene match. The CDR3 extends over 16 amino acids. CDR3 nucleotides: TGTGCCAGTAGTATTCCTGGGACAGGTAATAACTATGGCTACACCTTC. Residues: CASSIPGTGNNYGYTF.

The CDR3 region is CASSPRGYDAYNEQFF. CDR3 in DNA: TGTGCCAGCTCACCACGAGGGTATGATGCCTACAATGAGCAGTTCTTC. The rearrangement joins TRBV18 to TRBJ2-1; TRBD2 might be the D (5 bases). This CDR3 is built from 16 residues. Per germline, CDR1 KGHSH and CDR2 LQKENI. Trimming shortened V by 1 base and J by 2 bases, and 12 bases separated the two germline ends.